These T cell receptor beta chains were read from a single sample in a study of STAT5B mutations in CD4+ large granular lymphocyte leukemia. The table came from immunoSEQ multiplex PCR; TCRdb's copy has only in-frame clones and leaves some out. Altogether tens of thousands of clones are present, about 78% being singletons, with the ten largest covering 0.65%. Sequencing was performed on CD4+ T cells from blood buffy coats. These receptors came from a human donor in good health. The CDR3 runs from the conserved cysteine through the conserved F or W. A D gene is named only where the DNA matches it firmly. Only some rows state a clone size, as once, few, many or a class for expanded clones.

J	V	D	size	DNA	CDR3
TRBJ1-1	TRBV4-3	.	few	TGCGCCAGCAGCCAAGAGGCGGGGAACACTGAAGCTTTCTTT	CASSQEAGNTEAFF
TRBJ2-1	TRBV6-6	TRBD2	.	TGTGCCAGCAGTTACCCCATAGCGGGGGGGCGGAATGAGCAGTTCTTC	CASSYPIAGGRNEQFF
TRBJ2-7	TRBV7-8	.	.	TGTGCCAGCAGCCAGACCATGAGGTACGAGCAGTACTTC	CASSQTMRYEQYF
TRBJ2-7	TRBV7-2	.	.	TGTGCCAGCAGCGCCCGGGGAGGCTACGAGCAGTACTTC	CASSARGGYEQYF
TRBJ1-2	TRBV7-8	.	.	TGTGCCAGCAGCCCACGAGACAGAGGCTATGGCTACACCTTC	CASSPRDRGYGYTF
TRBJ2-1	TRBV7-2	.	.	TGTGCCAGCAGCTTAGGGGGAGTAAATTCCGATGAGCAGTTCTTC	CASSLGGVNSDEQFF
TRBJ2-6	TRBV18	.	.	TGTGCCAGCTCACCAACGGGCGCTGGGGCCAACGTCCTGACTTTC	CASSPTGAGANVLTF
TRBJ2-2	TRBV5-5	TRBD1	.	TGTGCCAGCAGCCTGCTAGGGACAGTGAACACCGGGGAGCTGTTTTTT	CASSLLGTVNTGELFF
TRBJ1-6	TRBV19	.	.	TGTGCCAGTAGGGGAGGGGTACACTATAATTCACCCCTCCACTTT	CASRGGVHYNSPLHF
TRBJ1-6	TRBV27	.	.	TGTGCCAGCAGTTTTGGCCCACCGAATTCACCCCTCCACTTT	CASSFGPPNSPLHF
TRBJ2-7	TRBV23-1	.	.	TGCGCCAGCAGTCATGGCGGCTCCTACGAGCAGTACTTC	CASSHGGSYEQYF
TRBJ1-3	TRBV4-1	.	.	TGCGCCAGCAGCCTCGAGACAGGAGGAGTTGGAAACACCATATATTTT	CASSLETGGVGNTIYF
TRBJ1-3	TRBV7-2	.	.	TGTGCCAGCAGCTTAGCCGGGGCGAGCTCTGGAAACACCATATATTTT	CASSLAGASSGNTIYF
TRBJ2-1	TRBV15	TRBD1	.	TGTGCCACCAGCTTGGAAACAGGGGGTTTCAATGAGCAGTTCTTC	CATSLETGGFNEQFF
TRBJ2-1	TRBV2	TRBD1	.	TGTGCCAGCACTAGGGACAGGTCCTACAATGAGCAGTTCTTC	CASTRDRSYNEQFF
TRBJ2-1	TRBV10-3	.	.	TGTGCCATCAGTGAGCCGTCCAGGGGCAGGGATGAGCAGTTCTTC	CAISEPSRGRDEQFF
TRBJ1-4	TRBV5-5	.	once	TGTGCCAGCAGCTTGCTGAATAATGAAAAACTGTTTTTT	CASSLLNNEKLFF
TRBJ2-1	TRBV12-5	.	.	TGTGCTAGTGTAAGTGGCGGGGGCCGCAATGAGCAGTTCTTC	CASVSGGGRNEQFF
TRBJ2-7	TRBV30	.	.	TGTGCCTGGAGTTATACGGCGGACTACGAGCAGTACTTC	CAWSYTADYEQYF
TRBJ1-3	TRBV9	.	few	TGTGCCAGCAGCGTAGGGGAGGTATACTCTGGAAACACCATATATTTT	CASSVGEVYSGNTIYF
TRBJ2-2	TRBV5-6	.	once	TGTGCCAGCAGCAGAACAGGTGACGGGGACACCGGGGAGCTGTTTTTT	CASSRTGDGDTGELFF
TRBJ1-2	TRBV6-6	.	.	TGTGCCAGCAGCCAGACATACGTCCGCACCTTC	CASSQTYVRTF
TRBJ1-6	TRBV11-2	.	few	TGTGCCAGCAGCCCTAACAGGGACGTTTCACCCCTCCACTTT	CASSPNRDVSPLHF
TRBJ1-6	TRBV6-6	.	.	TGTGCCAGCAGTACTCAGGGGTTTAATTCACCCCTCCACTTT	CASSTQGFNSPLHF
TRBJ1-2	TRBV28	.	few	TGTGCCAGCAGCCCCGGTGGGGGGGCATGGAACTATGGCTACACCTTC	CASSPGGGAWNYGYTF
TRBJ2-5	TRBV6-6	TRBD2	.	TGTGCCAGCAGTTACTCTTCTAGCGGGGGTGAGACCCAGTACTTC	CASSYSSSGGETQYF
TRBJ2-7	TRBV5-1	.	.	TGCGCCAGCAGCTCCGATAACTGGAGCTCCTACGAGCAGTACTTC	CASSSDNWSSYEQYF
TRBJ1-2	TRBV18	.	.	TGTGCCAGCTCCGTCGGGACCGACTATGGCTACACCTTC	CASSVGTDYGYTF
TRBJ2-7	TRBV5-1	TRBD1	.	TGCGCCAGCAGCTCCCAACCGGGACAGAACTACGAGCAGTACTTC	CASSSQPGQNYEQYF
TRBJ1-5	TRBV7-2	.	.	TGTGCCAGCAGCTTAGGTTCCGGGATAGAGCCCCAGCATTTT	CASSLGSGIEPQHF
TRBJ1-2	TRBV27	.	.	TGTGCCAGCAGATCCGGGGGGACTTCGAGTGGCTACACCTTC	CASRSGGTSSGYTF
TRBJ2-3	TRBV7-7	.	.	TGTGCTAGCAGCTTCCAAGACACAGATACGCAGTATTTT	CASSFQDTDTQYF
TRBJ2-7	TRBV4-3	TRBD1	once	TGCGCCAGCAGCCAAGATCTGGCCGGGACAGGGGCAACCTACGAGCAGTACTTC	CASSQDLAGTGATYEQYF
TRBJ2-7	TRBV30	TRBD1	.	TGTGCCTGGAGTGTAGGGTACAGGGGAAACTTACAGAGCTCCTACGAGCAGTACTTC	CAWSVGYRGNLQSSYEQYF
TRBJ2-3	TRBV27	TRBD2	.	TGTGCCAGCAGTCCCCTAAGTCTAGCGGGGGGAGGAGATACGCAGTATTTT	CASSPLSLAGGGDTQYF
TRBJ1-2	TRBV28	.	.	TGTGCCAGCAGTTCCAACAGATATGGCTACACCTTC	CASSSNRYGYTF
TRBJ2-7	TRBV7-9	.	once	TGTGCCAGCAGCTTAGATAGGGGCGAGCAGTACTTC	CASSLDRGEQYF
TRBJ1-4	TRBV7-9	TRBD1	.	TGTGCCAGCAGTACGGACAGGGCAATGGGTGAAAAACTGTTTTTT	CASSTDRAMGEKLFF
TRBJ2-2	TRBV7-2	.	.	TGTGCCAGCAGCTTTTTGGGGAACACCGGGGAGCTGTTTTTT	CASSFLGNTGELFF
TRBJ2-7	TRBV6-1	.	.	TGTGCCAGCAGGCCCGGACAAGCCTACGAGCAGTACTTC	CASRPGQAYEQYF
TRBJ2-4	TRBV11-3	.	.	TGTGCCAGCAGCTTTGCGCACCCGGGTGTTGGGGGGAACATTCAGTACTTC	CASSFAHPGVGGNIQYF
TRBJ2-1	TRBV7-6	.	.	TGTGCCAGCAGCTTAATGGACAGAAACAATGAGCAGTTCTTC	CASSLMDRNNEQFF
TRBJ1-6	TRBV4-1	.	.	TGCGCCAGCAGCCCTTTTAGTAGCCTACCCCTCCACTTT	CASSPFSSLPLHF
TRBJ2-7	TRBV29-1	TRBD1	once	TGCAGCGCCTCCAACAGGGGCCCCTACGAGCAGTACTTC	CSASNRGPYEQYF
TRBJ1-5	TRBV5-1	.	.	TGCGCCAGCAGCTTGGATGGGGCAGGCAATCAGCCCCAGCATTTT	CASSLDGAGNQPQHF
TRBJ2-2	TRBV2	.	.	TGTGCCAGCAGCCCACCCGCGGGGAAGGCCGGGGAGCTGTTTTTT	CASSPPAGKAGELFF
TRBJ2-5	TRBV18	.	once	TGTGCCAGCTCACCAGAAGAGACCCAGTACTTC	CASSPEETQYF
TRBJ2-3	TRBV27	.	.	TGTGCCAGCAGAGCGGCTGGGACAGATACGCAGTATTTT	CASRAAGTDTQYF
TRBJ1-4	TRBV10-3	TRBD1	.	TGTGCCATCAGTGAGCAGACAGGGAGTGAAAAACTGTTTTTT	CAISEQTGSEKLFF
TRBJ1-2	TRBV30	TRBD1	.	TGTGCCTGGAGTGTACAGTTTCAGGGGGCGCGGGATGGCTACACCTTC	CAWSVQFQGARDGYTF